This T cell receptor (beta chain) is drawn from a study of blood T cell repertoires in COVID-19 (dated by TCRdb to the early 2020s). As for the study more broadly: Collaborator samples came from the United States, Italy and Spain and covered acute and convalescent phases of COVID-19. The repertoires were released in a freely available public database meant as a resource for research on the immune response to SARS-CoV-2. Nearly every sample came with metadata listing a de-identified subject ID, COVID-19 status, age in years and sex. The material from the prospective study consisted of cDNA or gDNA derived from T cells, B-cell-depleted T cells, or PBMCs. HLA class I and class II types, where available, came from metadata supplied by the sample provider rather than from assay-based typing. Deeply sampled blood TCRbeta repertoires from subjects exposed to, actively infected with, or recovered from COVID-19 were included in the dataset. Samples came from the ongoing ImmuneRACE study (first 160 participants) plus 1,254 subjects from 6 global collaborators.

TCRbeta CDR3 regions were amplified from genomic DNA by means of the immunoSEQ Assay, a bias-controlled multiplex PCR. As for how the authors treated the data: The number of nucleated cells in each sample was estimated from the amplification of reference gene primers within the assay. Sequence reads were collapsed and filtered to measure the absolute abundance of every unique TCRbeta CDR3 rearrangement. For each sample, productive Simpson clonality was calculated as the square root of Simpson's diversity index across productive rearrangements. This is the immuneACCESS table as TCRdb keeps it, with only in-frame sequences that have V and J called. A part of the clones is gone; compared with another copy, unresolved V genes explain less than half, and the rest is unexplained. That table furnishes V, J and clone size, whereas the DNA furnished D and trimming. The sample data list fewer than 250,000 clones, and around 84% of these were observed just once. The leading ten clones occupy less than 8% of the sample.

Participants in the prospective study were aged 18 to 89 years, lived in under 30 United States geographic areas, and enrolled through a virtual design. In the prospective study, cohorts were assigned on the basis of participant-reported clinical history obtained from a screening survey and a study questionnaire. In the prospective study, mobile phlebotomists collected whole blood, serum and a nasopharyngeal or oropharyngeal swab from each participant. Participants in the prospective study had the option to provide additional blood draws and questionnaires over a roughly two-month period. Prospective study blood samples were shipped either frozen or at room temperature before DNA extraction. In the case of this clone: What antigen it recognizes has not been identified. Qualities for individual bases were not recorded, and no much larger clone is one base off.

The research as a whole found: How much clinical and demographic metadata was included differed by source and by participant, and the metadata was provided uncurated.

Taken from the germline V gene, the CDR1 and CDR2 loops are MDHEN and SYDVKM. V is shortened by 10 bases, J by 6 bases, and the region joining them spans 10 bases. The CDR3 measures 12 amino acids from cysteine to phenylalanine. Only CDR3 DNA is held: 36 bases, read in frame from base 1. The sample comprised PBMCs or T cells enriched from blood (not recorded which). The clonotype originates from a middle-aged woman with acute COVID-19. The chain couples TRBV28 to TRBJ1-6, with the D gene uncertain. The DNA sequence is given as TGTGCCACCGACGGGAGTAATTCACCCCTCCACTTT. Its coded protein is CATDGSNSPLHF. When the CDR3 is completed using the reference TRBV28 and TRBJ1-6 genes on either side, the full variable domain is DVKVTQSSRYLVKRTGEKVFLECVQDMDHENMFWYRQDPGLGLRLIYFSYDVKMKEKGDIPEGYSVSREKKERFSLILESASTNQTSMYLCATDGSNSPLHFGNGTRLTVT.